This T cell receptor (beta chain) was retrieved from a study of control samples from healthy donors and cancer patients. This table comes from immunoSEQ multiplex PCR, and its TCRdb copy is limited to in-frame clones, with some not included. In the table there are 160,000 or so clones, 85% to 95% of which are singletons. This CDR3 contains 13 residues. With 6 bases clipped from V and 8 bases from J, the junction kept 5 bases outside the gene matches. CDR1 MNHNY and CDR2 SVGAGI come from the germline V gene (reference sequence). The sample taken for sequencing was blood. The chain combines TRBV6-6 with TRBJ1-4, with 8 bases lining up with TRBD1. The receptor was derived from a man in his fifties or sixties in good health. Here the CDR3 reads CASRFGTGEKLFF. The CDR3 bases are TGTGCCAGCAGATTTGGGACAGGCGAAAAACTGTTTTTT.